A selection of T cell receptor beta chains follows, all from one sample in a study of shared clonotypes between healthy human individuals. Sequencing was performed with immunoSEQ multiplex PCR; in TCRdb, only in-frame clones are kept and a portion is missing. The sample has fewer than 1.8 million clones, approximately 98.5% seen once. Sequenced material: naive CD4+ T cells sorted from blood. Every receptor here comes from a man aged 25 to 45 in good health. The CDR3 runs from the conserved cysteine through the conserved F or W. A D gene is named only where the DNA matches it firmly. Part of the rows lack a size; the others show once, few, many or a class for expanded clones.

CDR3 length: 17
V gene: TRBV7-8
J gene: TRBJ2-5
D gene: TRBD2
clone size: NA
CDR3 protein: CASSLSGTSGRRETQYF
CDR3 DNA: TGTGCCAGCAGCTTGTCCGGGACTAGCGGGAGACGGGAGACCCAGTACTTC

CDR3 length: 11
V gene: TRBV20-1
J gene: TRBJ1-1
D gene: NA
clone size: NA
CDR3 protein: CSARIVNEAFF
CDR3 DNA: TGCAGTGCTAGAATTGTTAATGAAGCTTTCTTT

CDR3 length: 18
V gene: TRBV5-6
J gene: TRBJ2-1
D gene: TRBD2
clone size: NA
CDR3 protein: CASSSVGLAGGVGNEQFF
CDR3 DNA: TGTGCCAGCAGCTCCGTGGGACTAGCGGGAGGTGTCGGCAATGAGCAGTTCTTC

CDR3 length: 14
V gene: TRBV29-1
J gene: TRBJ2-1
D gene: TRBD2
clone size: NA
CDR3 protein: CSVELAGIYNEQFF
CDR3 DNA: TGCAGCGTTGAGCTAGCGGGCATCTACAATGAGCAGTTCTTC

CDR3 length: 16
V gene: TRBV4-3
J gene: TRBJ2-1
D gene: NA
clone size: NA
CDR3 protein: CASSQSRSGFIYEQFF
CDR3 DNA: TGCGCCAGCAGCCAGAGTCGAAGTGGTTTTATCTATGAGCAGTTCTTC

CDR3 length: 15
V gene: TRBV10-3
J gene: TRBJ2-1
D gene: TRBD2
clone size: NA
CDR3 protein: CAIGRETSPYNEQFF
CDR3 DNA: TGTGCCATAGGGAGGGAGACTAGCCCCTACAATGAGCAGTTCTTC

CDR3 length: 15
V gene: TRBV2
J gene: TRBJ2-1
D gene: NA
clone size: NA
CDR3 protein: CASVIGTGDYNEQFF
CDR3 DNA: TGTGCCAGCGTTATAGGGACTGGGGACTACAATGAGCAGTTCTTC

CDR3 length: 15
V gene: TRBV5-1
J gene: TRBJ2-2
D gene: NA
clone size: NA
CDR3 protein: CASSVLGGGTGELFF
CDR3 DNA: TGCGCCAGCAGCGTCCTAGGAGGCGGAACCGGGGAGCTGTTTTTT

CDR3 length: 15
V gene: TRBV25-1
J gene: TRBJ1-1
D gene: TRBD1
clone size: NA
CDR3 protein: CASSEFDRGNTEAFF
CDR3 DNA: TGTGCCAGCAGTGAATTCGACAGGGGTAACACTGAAGCTTTCTTT

CDR3 length: 15
V gene: TRBV7-8
J gene: TRBJ2-7
D gene: TRBD1
clone size: NA
CDR3 protein: CASSSGTGGAYEQYF
CDR3 DNA: TGTGCCAGCAGCTCCGGGACAGGGGGTGCCTACGAGCAGTACTTC

CDR3 length: 14
V gene: TRBV19
J gene: TRBJ2-7
D gene: NA
clone size: NA
CDR3 protein: CASSATGRPYEQYF
CDR3 DNA: TGTGCCAGTAGTGCTACGGGCCGACCCTACGAGCAGTACTTC

CDR3 length: 15
V gene: TRBV4-1
J gene: TRBJ2-2
D gene: NA
clone size: NA
CDR3 protein: CASSQEGTNTGELFF
CDR3 DNA: TGCGCCAGCAGCCAAGAAGGGACGAACACCGGGGAGCTGTTTTTT

CDR3 length: 16
V gene: TRBV13
J gene: TRBJ2-2
D gene: TRBD2
clone size: NA
CDR3 protein: CASSSWTSGTVGELFF
CDR3 DNA: TGTGCCAGCAGTTCCTGGACTAGCGGGACGGTGGGGGAGCTGTTTTTT

CDR3 length: 15
V gene: TRBV7-2
J gene: TRBJ1-6
D gene: TRBD1
clone size: once
CDR3 protein: CASSAATGGSSPLHF
CDR3 DNA: TGTGCCAGCAGCGCCGCGACAGGGGGCAGCTCACCCCTCCACTTT

CDR3 length: 16
V gene: TRBV27
J gene: TRBJ1-5
D gene: NA
clone size: once
CDR3 protein: CASSLVGPGGDQPQHF
CDR3 DNA: TGTGCCAGCAGCCTAGTAGGTCCGGGGGGTGATCAGCCCCAGCATTTT

CDR3 length: 17
V gene: TRBV5-1
J gene: TRBJ2-7
D gene: TRBD2
clone size: NA
CDR3 protein: CASSPTGPLAGVYEQYF
CDR3 DNA: TGCGCCAGCAGCCCCACCGGGCCTCTAGCGGGAGTTTACGAGCAGTACTTC

CDR3 length: 14
V gene: TRBV29-1
J gene: TRBJ2-1
D gene: NA
clone size: NA
CDR3 protein: CSVDRDTRAHEQFF
CDR3 DNA: TGCAGCGTTGACCGGGACACCCGTGCTCATGAGCAGTTCTTC

CDR3 length: 15
V gene: TRBV29-1
J gene: TRBJ2-7
D gene: TRBD1
clone size: once
CDR3 protein: CSVLIPGQGSYEQYF
CDR3 DNA: TGCAGCGTACTCATACCGGGACAGGGTAGCTACGAGCAGTACTTC

CDR3 length: 14
V gene: TRBV11-3
J gene: TRBJ2-7
D gene: TRBD1
clone size: NA
CDR3 protein: CASSLGDRDYEQYF
CDR3 DNA: TGTGCCAGCAGCTTAGGGGACAGGGACTACGAGCAGTACTTC

CDR3 length: 13
V gene: TRBV18
J gene: TRBJ2-1
D gene: TRBD2
clone size: NA
CDR3 protein: CASSSGRDNEQFF
CDR3 DNA: TGTGCCAGCTCGAGCGGGAGGGACAATGAGCAGTTCTTC

CDR3 length: 16
V gene: TRBV19
J gene: TRBJ1-1
D gene: NA
clone size: once
CDR3 protein: CASSVTSGVGNTEAFF
CDR3 DNA: TGTGCCAGTAGTGTGACCTCCGGGGTGGGGAACACTGAAGCTTTCTTT

CDR3 length: 16
V gene: TRBV18
J gene: TRBJ2-4
D gene: NA
clone size: NA
CDR3 protein: CASSPPPLVAKNIQYF
CDR3 DNA: TGTGCCAGCTCACCACCGCCACTAGTAGCCAAAAACATTCAGTACTTC

CDR3 length: 13
V gene: TRBV6-6
J gene: TRBJ2-2
D gene: NA
clone size: NA
CDR3 protein: CASSYKNTGELFF
CDR3 DNA: TGTGCCAGCAGTTACAAGAACACCGGGGAGCTGTTTTTT

CDR3 length: 17
V gene: TRBV4-3
J gene: TRBJ2-2
D gene: NA
clone size: NA
CDR3 protein: CASSQAGGGYNAGELFF
CDR3 DNA: TGCGCCAGCAGCCAAGCTGGTGGTGGGTATAACGCCGGGGAGCTGTTTTTT

CDR3 length: 14
V gene: TRBV10-2
J gene: TRBJ2-1
D gene: TRBD2
clone size: NA
CDR3 protein: CASHLAGYGHEQFF
CDR3 DNA: TGCGCCAGCCATCTAGCGGGATACGGACATGAGCAGTTCTTC

CDR3 length: 17
V gene: TRBV7-9
J gene: TRBJ2-1
D gene: NA
clone size: NA
CDR3 protein: CASSLLEETGTYNEQFF
CDR3 DNA: TGTGCCAGCAGCTTATTAGAAGAGACAGGAACTTACAATGAGCAGTTCTTC

CDR3 length: 16
V gene: TRBV11-3
J gene: TRBJ1-2
D gene: NA
clone size: NA
CDR3 protein: CASSLVRGAESYGYTF
CDR3 DNA: TGTGCCAGCAGCTTAGTCCGGGGGGCAGAGAGCTATGGCTACACCTTC

CDR3 length: 14
V gene: TRBV19
J gene: TRBJ1-5
D gene: NA
clone size: once
CDR3 protein: CASSIGAAGQPQHF
CDR3 DNA: TGTGCCAGTAGTATAGGGGCAGCTGGCCAGCCCCAGCATTTT

CDR3 length: 13
V gene: TRBV5-1
J gene: TRBJ2-7
D gene: TRBD2
clone size: NA
CDR3 protein: CASSLSSGYEQYF
CDR3 DNA: TGCGCCAGCAGCTTGTCTAGCGGGTACGAGCAGTACTTC

CDR3 length: 18
V gene: TRBV10-3
J gene: TRBJ2-1
D gene: TRBD2
clone size: NA
CDR3 protein: CAISEPAGGPKSYNEQFF
CDR3 DNA: TGTGCCATCAGTGAACCAGCGGGAGGGCCTAAGTCCTACAATGAGCAGTTCTTC

CDR3 length: 15
V gene: TRBV9
J gene: TRBJ1-3
D gene: NA
clone size: NA
CDR3 protein: CASSVGKSAGNTIYF
CDR3 DNA: TGTGCCAGCAGCGTTGGGAAGTCGGCTGGAAACACCATATATTTT

CDR3 length: 15
V gene: TRBV5-1
J gene: TRBJ1-3
D gene: NA
clone size: NA
CDR3 protein: CASSFGQSSGNTIYF
CDR3 DNA: TGCGCCAGCAGCTTCGGTCAGAGCTCTGGAAACACCATATATTTT

CDR3 length: 10
V gene: TRBV20-1
J gene: TRBJ2-1
D gene: NA
clone size: NA
CDR3 protein: CSASTGEQFF
CDR3 DNA: TGCAGTGCAAGTACGGGTGAGCAGTTCTTC

CDR3 length: 13
V gene: TRBV7-3
J gene: TRBJ2-1
D gene: NA
clone size: NA
CDR3 protein: CASTTNQGHEQFF
CDR3 DNA: TGTGCCAGCACCACAAATCAGGGCCATGAGCAGTTCTTC

CDR3 length: 15
V gene: TRBV6-5
J gene: TRBJ2-2
D gene: NA
clone size: NA
CDR3 protein: CASRKAIWNTGELFF
CDR3 DNA: TGTGCCAGCAGGAAAGCTATATGGAACACCGGGGAGCTGTTTTTT

CDR3 length: 16
V gene: TRBV4-1
J gene: TRBJ1-2
D gene: TRBD1
clone size: NA
CDR3 protein: CASSQPTGTANYGYTF
CDR3 DNA: TGCGCCAGCAGCCAACCTACCGGGACAGCTAACTATGGCTACACCTTC

CDR3 length: 14
V gene: TRBV19
J gene: TRBJ2-2
D gene: NA
clone size: NA
CDR3 protein: CATRLGGFSGELFF
CDR3 DNA: TGTGCCACAAGGCTTGGCGGATTCTCCGGGGAGCTGTTTTTT

CDR3 length: 14
V gene: TRBV7-6
J gene: TRBJ2-3
D gene: NA
clone size: NA
CDR3 protein: CASSLVPNTDTQYF
CDR3 DNA: TGTGCCAGCAGCTTAGTTCCAAACACAGATACGCAGTATTTT

CDR3 length: 15
V gene: TRBV28
J gene: TRBJ2-3
D gene: NA
clone size: NA
CDR3 protein: CASSLLGAGTDTQYF
CDR3 DNA: TGTGCCAGCAGTTTACTGGGGGCCGGCACAGATACGCAGTATTTT

CDR3 length: 14
V gene: TRBV28
J gene: TRBJ2-3
D gene: NA
clone size: NA
CDR3 protein: CASSSLSSTDTQYF
CDR3 DNA: TGTGCCAGCAGTTCTCTCTCCAGCACAGATACGCAGTATTTT

CDR3 length: 12
V gene: TRBV7-7
J gene: TRBJ2-4
D gene: NA
clone size: NA
CDR3 protein: CAMMAGKNIQYF
CDR3 DNA: TGTGCTATGATGGCGGGAAAAAACATTCAGTACTTC

CDR3 length: 15
V gene: TRBV5-5
J gene: TRBJ2-7
D gene: NA
clone size: NA
CDR3 protein: CASSLGPGSPYEQYF
CDR3 DNA: TGTGCCAGCAGCTTGGGGCCAGGGAGTCCCTACGAGCAGTACTTC

CDR3 length: 17
V gene: TRBV5-1
J gene: TRBJ1-2
D gene: NA
clone size: NA
CDR3 protein: CASSLGQATLSNYGYTF
CDR3 DNA: TGCGCCAGCAGCTTGGGACAGGCGACCCTTTCTAACTATGGCTACACCTTC

CDR3 length: 15
V gene: TRBV6-1
J gene: TRBJ1-2
D gene: TRBD1
clone size: once
CDR3 protein: CASSPGTAPIYGYTF
CDR3 DNA: TGTGCCAGCAGTCCCGGGACAGCGCCGATCTATGGCTACACCTTC

CDR3 length: 14
V gene: TRBV13
J gene: TRBJ2-4
D gene: NA
clone size: NA
CDR3 protein: CASRQTGTKNIQYF
CDR3 DNA: TGTGCCAGCAGGCAAACTGGGACCAAAAACATTCAGTACTTC

CDR3 length: 15
V gene: TRBV18
J gene: TRBJ2-1
D gene: NA
clone size: once
CDR3 protein: CASSPWSGEANEQFF
CDR3 DNA: TGTGCCAGCTCACCATGGTCTGGGGAGGCAAATGAGCAGTTCTTC

CDR3 length: 16
V gene: TRBV5-3
J gene: TRBJ2-7
D gene: TRBD2
clone size: once
CDR3 protein: CARSSPPSGPNYEQYF
CDR3 DNA: TGTGCCAGAAGCTCTCCTCCTAGCGGGCCAAACTACGAGCAGTACTTC

CDR3 length: 13
V gene: TRBV29-1
J gene: TRBJ2-3
D gene: NA
clone size: NA
CDR3 protein: CSVDPGSGDTQYF
CDR3 DNA: TGCAGCGTTGACCCCGGGTCGGGAGATACGCAGTATTTT

CDR3 length: 17
V gene: TRBV5-1
J gene: TRBJ2-6
D gene: NA
clone size: NA
CDR3 protein: CASSRLDGPSGANVLTF
CDR3 DNA: TGCGCCAGCAGTCGCCTCGATGGACCCTCTGGGGCCAACGTCCTGACTTTC

CDR3 length: 15
V gene: TRBV28
J gene: TRBJ2-2
D gene: TRBD2
clone size: NA
CDR3 protein: CASSGLAGATGELFF
CDR3 DNA: TGTGCCAGCAGTGGACTAGCGGGAGCCACCGGGGAGCTGTTTTTT

CDR3 length: 17
V gene: TRBV30
J gene: TRBJ2-5
D gene: TRBD2
clone size: NA
CDR3 protein: CAWSAGTSGSLGETQYF
CDR3 DNA: TGTGCCTGGAGTGCCGGGACTAGCGGGAGTCTGGGGGAGACCCAGTACTTC

CDR3 length: 16
V gene: TRBV15
J gene: TRBJ2-7
D gene: NA
clone size: NA
CDR3 protein: CATSRDYLFMAYEQYF
CDR3 DNA: TGTGCCACCAGCAGAGATTATCTTTTTATGGCCTACGAGCAGTACTTC